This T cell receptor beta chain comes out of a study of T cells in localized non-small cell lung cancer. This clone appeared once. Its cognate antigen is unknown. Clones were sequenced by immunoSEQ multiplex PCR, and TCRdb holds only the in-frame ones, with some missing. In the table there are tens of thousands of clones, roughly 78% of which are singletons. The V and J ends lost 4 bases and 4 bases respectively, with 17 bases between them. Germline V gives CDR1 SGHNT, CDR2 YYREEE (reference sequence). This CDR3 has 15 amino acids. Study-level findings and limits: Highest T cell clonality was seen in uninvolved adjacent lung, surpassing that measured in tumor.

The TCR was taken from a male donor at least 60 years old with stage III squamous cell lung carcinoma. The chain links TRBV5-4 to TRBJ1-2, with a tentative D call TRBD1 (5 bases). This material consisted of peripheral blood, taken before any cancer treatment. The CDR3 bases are TGTGCCAGCAGCGGGGGGGACCTAAGGGGCTATGGCTACACCTTC. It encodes CASSGGDLRGYGYTF.